Shown below are 13 T cell receptor beta chains from a single sample sequenced in a study of OX40 agonist ivuxolimab in advanced cancers. The assay was immunoSEQ multiplex PCR, and TCRdb's table has in-frame clones only and misses some. The table lists roughly 80,000 clones, 70% to 90% of them singletons. Material: CD4+ or CD8+ T cells sorted from blood, obtained in a trial of the OX40 agonist ivuxolimab. The receptors derive from an adult with an advanced solid tumor such as melanoma, head and neck, liver or kidney cancer.

This chain links TRBV5-1 with TRBJ1-2; 11 bases map to TRBD1. Germline CDR1 SGHRS, CDR2 YFSETQ. The CDR3 totals 15 residues. The V segment lost 0 bases and the J segment 2 bases; nucleotides outside the gene matches: 0. Here the CDR3 reads CASSLGTGGNYGYTF. Written as DNA, the CDR3 is TGCGCCAGCAGCTTGGGGACAGGGGGCAACTATGGCTACACCTTC.

The CDR3 DNA reads as TGTGCCATCAGTGAGTCGTACGGGGGGCGTTCACCCCTCCACTTT. Encoded protein: CAISESYGGRSPLHF. The V call is TRBV10-3, the J call TRBJ1-6; possible D gene TRBD1, 6 bases. This CDR3 region has 15 residues. Germline V CDR1 and CDR2: ENHRY, SYGVKD. V dropped 0 bases and J dropped 9 bases, with 12 bases sitting between them.

CDR3 sequence: CASSIQRTYNSPLHF. The CDR3 DNA reads as TGTGCCAGTAGTATCCAGAGAACCTATAATTCACCCCTCCACTTT. This rearrangement joins TRBV19 to TRBJ1-6; D unresolved. The V and J ends lost 3 bases and 2 bases respectively, with 8 bases between them. The CDR3 sequence is 15 residues long. Looked up from germline, CDR1 is LNHDA and CDR2 is SQIVND (reference sequence).

V usage is TRBV18 and J usage is TRBJ2-5; D may be TRBD1 or TRBD2 (7 bases each). From germline, CDR1 is KGHSH and CDR2 LQKENI. This CDR3 is built from 17 residues. Trimming stripped 6 bases from V and 5 bases from J, with 25 bases between. As DNA, the CDR3 is TGTGCCAGCTCCACCGCCCGCGCAGGGGGGGGTGACGAGACCCAGTACTTC. Encoded protein: CASSTARAGGGDETQYF.

The sample holds one count of this clone. The chain recombines TRBV27 with TRBJ1-2, with D unclear. CDR1 MNHEY and CDR2 SMNVEV come from the germline V gene (reference sequence). The CDR3 has 14 residues. Trimming cost V 0 bases and J 8 bases, with 13 bases left between them. The CDR3 DNA is TGTGCCAGCAGTTTATCGCAAAGGGTTTGGGGCTACACCTTC. Translating gives CASSLSQRVWGYTF.

The chain joins TRBV6-5 to TRBJ1-2; no firm D call. V was shortened by 10 bases and J by 4 bases, with 22 bases between the two germline ends. The CDR3 length is 15 residues. Germline CDR1 and CDR2: MNHEY and SVGAGI. The CDR3: CATPVDAYLFYGYTF. The DNA of the CDR3 is TGTGCCACCCCGGTCGATGCTTATCTCTTCTATGGCTACACCTTC.

For the CDR3, the DNA is TGTGCCAGCAGCCTTAGCGGGTACTACAATGAGCAGTTCTTC. Encoded protein: CASSLSGYYNEQFF. The chain links TRBV7-6 to TRBJ2-1; 7 bases agree with TRBD2. V was pared by 5 bases and J by 3 bases, with 4 bases of the junction left unmatched. Germline lookup yields CDR1 SGHVS and CDR2 FNYEAQ. The CDR3 is made up of 14 amino acids. Full variable domain (rest looked up from reference TRBV7-6 and TRBJ2-1): GAGVSQSPRYKVTKRGQDVALRCDPISGHVSLYWYRQALGQGPEFLTYFNYEAQQDKSGLPNDRFSAERPEGSISTLTIQRTEQRDSAMYRCASSLSGYYNEQFFGPGTRLTVL.

This chain connects TRBV7-2 to TRBJ2-3; no definite D call. V lost 5 bases and J 6 bases, leaving 21 bases between the germline ends. Germline V lookup: CDR1 SGHTA, CDR2 FQGNSA. The CDR3 covers 16 residues. In DNA form, the CDR3 reads TGTGCCAGCAGCCCGGTTGGGCCTCCTGTTTTGGATACGCAGTATTTT. Translating gives CASSPVGPPVLDTQYF. The whole variable domain, remainder taken from reference TRBV7-2 and TRBJ2-3, is GAGVSQSPSNKVTEKGKDVELRCDPISGHTALYWYRQSLGQGLEFLIYFQGNSAPDKSGLPSDRFSAERTGGSVSTLTIQRTQQEDSAVYLCASSPVGPPVLDTQYFGPGTRLTVL.

This chain joins TRBV7-2 and TRBJ2-1; perhaps TRBD2 as D (6 bases). From germline, CDR1 is SGHTA and CDR2 FQGNSA. Trimming shortened V by 3 bases and J by 5 bases, and 17 bases separated the two germline ends. There are 16 residues in the CDR3. DNA for the CDR3: TGTGCCAGCAGCTTCGCTCCGGCGGGGACCCACAATGAGCAGTTCTTC. Residues: CASSFAPAGTHNEQFF.

This chain connects TRBV23-1 to TRBJ2-5, with a tentative D call TRBD1 (6 bases). TRBV23-1 is known as an ORF, though its function is uncertain. The CDR3 is made up of 12 amino acids. Trimming pared 6 bases from V and 4 bases from J, leaving 9 bases between. The CDR3 DNA is TGCGCCAGCAGCCCAGGGGTAGAGACCCAGTACTTC. It yields the protein CASSPGVETQYF.

V gene TRBV4-1 combines with J gene TRBJ1-1; D ambiguous. The germline CDR1 and CDR2 sequences are MGHRA and YSYEKL. This CDR3 is built from 17 residues. V gave up 3 bases and J gave up 0 bases, with 17 bases separating them. DNA of the CDR3: TGCGCCAGCAGCCAGCGGACCCTTACCCTCATGAACACTGAAGCTTTCTTT. Translation: CASSQRTLTLMNTEAFF.

V gene TRBV5-6 combines with J gene TRBJ1-2, with D uncertain. V shed 0 bases and J shed 3 bases, with 9 bases lying between them. Germline V lookup: CDR1 SGHDT, CDR2 YYEEEE. This CDR3 has 14 residues. The DNA of the CDR3 is TGTGCCAGCAGCTTGGAATCGACTTACTATGGCTACACCTTC. Its translation: CASSLESTYYGYTF.

The genes are TRBV18 and TRBJ1-2; 7 nucleotides align to TRBD1. Germline CDR1 is KGHSH and CDR2 is LQKENI. The CDR3 runs to 15 residues. After removal of 6 bases from V and 5 bases from J, the junction contained 12 bases not matched to a gene. The CDR3 here is CASSPDRAGGYGYTF. Here the CDR3 DNA reads TGTGCCAGCTCGCCTGACAGGGCTGGGGGGTATGGCTACACCTTC.